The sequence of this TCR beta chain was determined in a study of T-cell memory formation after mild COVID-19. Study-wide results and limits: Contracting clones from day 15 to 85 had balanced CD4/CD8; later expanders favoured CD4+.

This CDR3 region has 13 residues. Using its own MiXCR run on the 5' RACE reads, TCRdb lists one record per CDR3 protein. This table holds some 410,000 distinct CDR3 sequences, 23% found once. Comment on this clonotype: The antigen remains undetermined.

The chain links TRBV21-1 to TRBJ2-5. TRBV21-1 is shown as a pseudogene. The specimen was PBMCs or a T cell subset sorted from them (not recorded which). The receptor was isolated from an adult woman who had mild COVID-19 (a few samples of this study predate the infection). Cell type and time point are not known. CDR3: CASSKLAQETQYF. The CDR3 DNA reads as TGTGCCAGCAGCAAATTAGCCCAAGAGACCCAGTACTTC.